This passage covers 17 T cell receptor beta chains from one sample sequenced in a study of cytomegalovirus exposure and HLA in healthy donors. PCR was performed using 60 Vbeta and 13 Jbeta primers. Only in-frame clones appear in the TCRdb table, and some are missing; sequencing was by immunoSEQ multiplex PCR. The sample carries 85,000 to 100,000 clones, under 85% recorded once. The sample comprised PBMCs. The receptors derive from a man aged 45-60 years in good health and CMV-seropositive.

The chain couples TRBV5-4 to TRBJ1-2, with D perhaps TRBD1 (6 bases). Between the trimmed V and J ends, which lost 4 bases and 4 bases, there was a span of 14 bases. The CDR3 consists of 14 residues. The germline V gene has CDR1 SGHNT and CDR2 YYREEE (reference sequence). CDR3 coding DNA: TGTGCCAGCAGCAACCGACAGGATCTCTATGGCTACACCTTC. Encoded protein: CASSNRQDLYGYTF.

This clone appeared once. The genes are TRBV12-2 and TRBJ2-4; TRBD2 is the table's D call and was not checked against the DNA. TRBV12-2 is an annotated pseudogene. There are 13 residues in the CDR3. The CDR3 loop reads CASRLARWPIQYF. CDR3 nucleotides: TGTGCAAGTCGCTTAGCGCGGTGGCCCATTCAGTACTTC.

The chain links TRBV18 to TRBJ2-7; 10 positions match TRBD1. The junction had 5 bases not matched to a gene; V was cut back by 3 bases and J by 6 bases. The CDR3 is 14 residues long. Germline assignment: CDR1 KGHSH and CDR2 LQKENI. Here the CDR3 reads CASSPQGQGSEQYF. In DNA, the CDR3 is TGTGCCAGCTCACCCCAGGGACAGGGGAGCGAGCAGTACTTC.

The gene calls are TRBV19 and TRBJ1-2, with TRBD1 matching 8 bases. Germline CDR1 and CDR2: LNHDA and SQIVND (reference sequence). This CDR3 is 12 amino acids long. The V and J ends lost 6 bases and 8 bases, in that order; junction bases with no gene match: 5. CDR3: CASRAGGSGYTF. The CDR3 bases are TGTGCCAGTAGAGCAGGGGGCTCAGGCTACACCTTC.

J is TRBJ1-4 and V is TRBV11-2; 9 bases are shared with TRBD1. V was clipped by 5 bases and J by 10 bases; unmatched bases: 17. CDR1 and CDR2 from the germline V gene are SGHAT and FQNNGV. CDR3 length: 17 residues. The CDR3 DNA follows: TGTGCCAGCAGCCTAGGACAGGGGTACCCATCTGGGGGAAAACTGTTTTTT. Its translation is CASSLGQGYPSGGKLFF.

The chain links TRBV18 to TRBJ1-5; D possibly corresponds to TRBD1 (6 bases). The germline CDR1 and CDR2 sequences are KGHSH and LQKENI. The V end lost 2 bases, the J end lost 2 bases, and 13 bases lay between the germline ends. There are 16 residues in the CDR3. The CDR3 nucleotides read TGTGCCAGCTCACCAAATTCAGGGGTGGGCAATCAGCCCCAGCATTTT. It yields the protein CASSPNSGVGNQPQHF. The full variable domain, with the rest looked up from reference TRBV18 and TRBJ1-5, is NAGVMQNPRHLVRRRGQEARLRCSPMKGHSHVYWYRQLPEEGLKFMVYLQKENIIDESGMPKERFSAEFPKEGPSILRIQQVVRGDSAAYFCASSPNSGVGNQPQHFGDGTRLSIL.

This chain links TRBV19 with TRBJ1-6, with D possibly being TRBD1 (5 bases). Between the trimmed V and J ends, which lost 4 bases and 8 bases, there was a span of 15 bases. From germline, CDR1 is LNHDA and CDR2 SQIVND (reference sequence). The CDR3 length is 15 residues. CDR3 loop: CASSTSTGTYSPLHF. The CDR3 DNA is TGTGCCAGTAGTACCTCAACAGGAACTTATTCACCCCTCCACTTT.

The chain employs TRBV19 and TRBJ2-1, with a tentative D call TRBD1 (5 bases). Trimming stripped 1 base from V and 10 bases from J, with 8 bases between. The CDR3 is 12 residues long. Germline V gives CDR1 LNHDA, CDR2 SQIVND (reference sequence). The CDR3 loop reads CASSIGQGEQFF. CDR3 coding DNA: TGTGCCAGTAGTATAGGTCAGGGAGAGCAGTTCTTC.

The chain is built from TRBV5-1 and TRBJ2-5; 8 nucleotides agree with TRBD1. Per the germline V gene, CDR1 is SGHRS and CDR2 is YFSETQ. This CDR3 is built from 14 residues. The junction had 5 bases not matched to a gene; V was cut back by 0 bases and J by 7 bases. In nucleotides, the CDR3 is TGCGCCAGCAGCTTGGGGGAAGGGACAGGGACCCAGTACTTC. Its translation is CASSLGEGTGTQYF.

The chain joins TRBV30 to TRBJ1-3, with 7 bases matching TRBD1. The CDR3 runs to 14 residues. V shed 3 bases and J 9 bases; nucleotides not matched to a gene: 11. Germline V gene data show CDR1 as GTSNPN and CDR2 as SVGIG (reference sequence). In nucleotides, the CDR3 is TGTGCCTGGAGCTTCACAGGGGCTTTGGTCACCATATATTTT. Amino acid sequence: CAWSFTGALVTIYF.

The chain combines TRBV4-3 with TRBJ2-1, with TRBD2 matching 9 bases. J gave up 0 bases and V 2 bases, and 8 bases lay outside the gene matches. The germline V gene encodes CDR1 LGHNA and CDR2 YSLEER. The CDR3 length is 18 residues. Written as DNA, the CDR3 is TGCGCCAGCAGCCAAAACGCAGAGGGACTAGCCTCCTACAATGAGCAGTTCTTC. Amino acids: CASSQNAEGLASYNEQFF.

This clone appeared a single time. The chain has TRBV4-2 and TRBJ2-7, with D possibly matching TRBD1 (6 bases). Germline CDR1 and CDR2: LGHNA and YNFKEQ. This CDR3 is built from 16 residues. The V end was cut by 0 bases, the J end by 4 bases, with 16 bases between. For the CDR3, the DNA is TGTGCCAGCAGCCAAGATCGGGCAGGGGCTTCATACGAGCAGTACTTC. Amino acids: CASSQDRAGASYEQYF.

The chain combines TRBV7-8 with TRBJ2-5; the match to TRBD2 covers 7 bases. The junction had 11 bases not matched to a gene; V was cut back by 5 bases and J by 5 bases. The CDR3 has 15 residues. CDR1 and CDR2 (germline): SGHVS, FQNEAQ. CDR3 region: CASSKSGTPGETQYF. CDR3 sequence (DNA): TGTGCCAGCAGCAAGAGCGGGACTCCCGGGGAGACCCAGTACTTC.

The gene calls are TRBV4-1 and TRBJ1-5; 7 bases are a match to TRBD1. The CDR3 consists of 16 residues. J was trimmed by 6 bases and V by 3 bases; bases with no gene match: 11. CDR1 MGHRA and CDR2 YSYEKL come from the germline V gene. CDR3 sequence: CASSHADRDKSQPQHF. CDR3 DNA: TGCGCCAGCAGCCACGCCGACAGGGATAAGAGTCAGCCCCAGCATTTT.

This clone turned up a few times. The CDR3, as DNA: TGTGCCAGCAGCTTAGGACAGGGCAATGAGCAGTTCTTC. This gives the protein CASSLGQGNEQFF. This chain uses TRBV11-3 with TRBJ2-1; TRBD1 aligns across 7 bases. J gave up 6 bases and V 1 base, and 0 bases lay outside the gene matches. CDR3 length: 13 amino acids. Germline lookup yields CDR1 SGHNT and CDR2 YENEEA.

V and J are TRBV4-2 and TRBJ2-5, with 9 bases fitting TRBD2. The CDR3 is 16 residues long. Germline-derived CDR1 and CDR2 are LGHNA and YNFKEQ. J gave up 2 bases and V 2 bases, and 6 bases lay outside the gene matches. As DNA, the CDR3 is TGTGCCAGCAGCCAATCTAGCGGGGTAGGGCAAGAGACCCAGTACTTC. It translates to CASSQSSGVGQETQYF.

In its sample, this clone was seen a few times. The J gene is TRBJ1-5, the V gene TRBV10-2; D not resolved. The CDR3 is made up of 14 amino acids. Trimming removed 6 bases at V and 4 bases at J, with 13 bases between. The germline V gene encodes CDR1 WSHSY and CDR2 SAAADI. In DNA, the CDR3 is TGCGCCAGCAGCCCAACTCGAGGGAATCAGCCCCAGCATTTT. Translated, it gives CASSPTRGNQPQHF.